These 7 T cell receptor beta chains came from one sample sequenced in a study of technical replicates of blood from a handful of donors. Libraries were prepared by immunoSEQ multiplex PCR; TCRdb keeps only in-frame clonotypes and omits some of them. The data contain 75,000 to 95,000 clones, 94% of them seen just once; the ten biggest clones take up approximately 0.42%. The sequencing input was T cells isolated from PBMCs. Receptors were obtained from a human donor in good health.

The V gene is TRBV5-5, the J gene TRBJ1-1; 7 nucleotides match TRBD1. The germline gives CDR1 SGHKS, CDR2 YYEKEE (reference sequence). The CDR3 is made up of 13 amino acids. V lost 4 bases to trimming and J lost 5 bases; unmatched junction nucleotides: 5. CDR3 sequence: CASSPTGITEAFF. The CDR3 nucleotides are TGTGCCAGCAGCCCGACAGGGATTACTGAAGCTTTCTTT.

The chain joins TRBV4-1 to TRBJ1-2, with D possibly matching TRBD1 (5 bases). V lost 2 bases to trimming and J lost 0 bases, with 16 bases between them. Looked up from germline, CDR1 is MGHRA and CDR2 is YSYEKL. CDR3 size: 17 residues. The CDR3 region is CASSQNSQGPTNYGYTF. For the CDR3, the DNA is TGCGCCAGCAGCCAAAACAGTCAGGGTCCCACTAACTATGGCTACACCTTC.

This clone has a handful of counts. The chain carries TRBV2 and TRBJ2-1; no firm D call. V was clipped by 7 bases and J by 6 bases, with 7 bases between them. Germline V gene data show CDR1 as SNHLY and CDR2 as FYNNEI. The CDR3 has 11 amino acids. CDR3 sequence (DNA): TGTGCCAGCACCGGTCTCAATGAGCAGTTCTTC. Encoded protein: CASTGLNEQFF.

The V call is TRBV10-3, the J call TRBJ1-5; TRBD1 might be the D (5 bases). Per the germline V gene, CDR1 is ENHRY and CDR2 is SYGVKD. The CDR3 covers 14 residues. Trimming cost V 3 bases and J 6 bases, with 12 bases left between them. In DNA, the CDR3 is TGTGCCATCAGTGATCCGGGGGGGGGTCAGCCCCAGCATTTT. Translation: CAISDPGGGQPQHF.

In nucleotides, the CDR3 is TGTGCCAGCGAGATGGTCAGGGGAGCCCCCTATGAGCAGTTCTTC. Its translation is CASEMVRGAPYEQFF. V is TRBV6-1 and J is TRBJ2-1; weak D call: TRBD1 (6 bases). Germline V CDR1 and CDR2: MNHNS, SASEGT. The CDR3 runs to 15 residues. Trimming shortened V by 8 bases and J by 8 bases, and 22 bases separated the two germline ends.

V gene TRBV19 combines with J gene TRBJ1-5; possibly TRBD1 for D (6 bases). The CDR3 length is 15 residues. Germline V gene sequence: CDR1 LNHDA, CDR2 SQIVND (reference sequence). The V and J ends lost 7 bases and 7 bases respectively, with 20 bases between them. The DNA of the CDR3 is TGTGCCAGTACCCCCCAAGGGGGGGGGTTCCAGCCCCAGCATTTT. Its translation: CASTPQGGGFQPQHF.

V usage is TRBV9 and J usage is TRBJ2-7; possibly TRBD1 for D (5 bases). Germline lookup yields CDR1 SGDLS and CDR2 YYNGEE. The length of the CDR3 is 12 residues. V was pared by 3 bases and J by 3 bases, with 7 bases between. The CDR3 nucleotides read TGTGCCAGCAGCGGGGGCAGCTACGAGCAGTACTTC. Residues: CASSGGSYEQYF.